The 26 T cell receptor beta chains in this list originate from one sample, sequenced in a study of blood T cell repertoires in COVID-19. The assay was immunoSEQ multiplex PCR, and TCRdb's table has in-frame clones only and misses some. The table includes around 480,000 clones, around 90% detected once. Material for sequencing was PBMCs or T cells enriched from blood (not recorded which). The source is a woman aged 18-29 years who had recovered from COVID-19.

V usage is TRBV24-1 and J usage is TRBJ2-1, with a possible D match to TRBD2 (6 bases). The germline gives CDR1 KGHDR, CDR2 SFDVKD. The V end lost 5 bases, the J end lost 0 bases, and 10 bases lay between the germline ends. The CDR3 is 15 residues long. CDR3 sequence (DNA): TGTGCCACCAGTGCGGGGAGGAGCTCCTACAATGAGCAGTTCTTC. Residues: CATSAGRSSYNEQFF.

This chain connects TRBV7-9 to TRBJ2-3; 8 positions match TRBD1. Losses at the gene ends were 5 bases for V and 12 bases for J; bases not matched to a gene: 10. The CDR3 consists of 13 residues. CDR1 and CDR2 from the germline V gene are SEHNR and FQNEAQ (reference sequence). The CDR3: CASSNPQGGAQYF. The CDR3 nucleotides are TGTGCCAGCAGCAATCCACAGGGGGGTGCACAGTATTTT.

A single count supports this clone. The V call is TRBV28, the J call TRBJ1-6; 9 bases are shared with TRBD1. The CDR3 contains 15 residues. The V gene's germline CDR1 is MDHEN and CDR2 SYDVKM. J gave up 7 bases and V 5 bases, and 6 bases lay outside the gene matches. The CDR3 loop is CASSPYRGRNSPLHF. CDR3 coding DNA: TGTGCCAGCAGTCCTTACAGGGGGCGAAATTCACCCCTCCACTTT.

This chain connects TRBV30 to TRBJ1-5; D is uncertain. Per germline, CDR1 GTSNPN and CDR2 SVGIG (reference sequence). This CDR3 is built from 14 residues. Trimming stripped 3 bases from V and 0 bases from J, with 9 bases between. CDR3 in amino acids: CAWSPDYSNQPQHF. In nucleotides, the CDR3 is TGTGCCTGGAGCCCGGACTATAGCAATCAGCCCCAGCATTTT. The entire variable domain, with the rest obtained from reference TRBV30 and TRBJ1-5, is as follows: SQTIHQWPATLVQPVGSPLSLECTVEGTSNPNLYWYRQAAGRGLQLLFYSVGIGQISSEVPQNLSASRPQDRQFILSSKKLLLSDSGFYLCAWSPDYSNQPQHFGDGTRLSIL.

V gene TRBV30 combines with J gene TRBJ2-2; D may be TRBD2 (6 bases). The germline V gene has CDR1 GTSNPN and CDR2 SVGIG (reference sequence). The V and J ends lost 0 bases and 5 bases respectively, with 13 bases between them. This CDR3 spans 15 amino acids. CDR3 DNA sequence: TGTGCCTGGAGTGTCCGGAGGGCGGGGACCGGGGAGCTGTTTTTT. This encodes CAWSVRRAGTGELFF.

This clone was found once. The chain has TRBV5-6 and TRBJ1-2; 10 bases are shared with TRBD1. V was clipped by 2 bases and J by 5 bases; unmatched bases: 6. This CDR3 has 15 amino acids. CDR1 and CDR2 (germline): SGHDT, YYEEEE. CDR3 sequence reads: CASSFQTGGEYGYTF. The CDR3, as DNA: TGTGCCAGCAGCTTTCAGACAGGGGGCGAGTATGGCTACACCTTC.

The J gene is TRBJ2-7, the V gene TRBV6-2 or TRBV6-3; 8 bases line up with TRBD1. The germline V gene has CDR1 MNHEY and CDR2 SVGEGT. CDR3 length equals 18 residues. Germline trimming cut 4 bases from V and 0 bases from J; bases unmatched to any gene: 14. This CDR3 reads CASSLPPSGTGRSYEQYF. CDR3 in DNA: TGTGCCAGCAGTTTACCTCCTTCCGGGACAGGACGCTCCTACGAGCAGTACTTC.

The V call is TRBV30, the J call TRBJ1-3, with 7 nucleotides matching TRBD1. The CDR3 contains 15 residues. Germline V gene data show CDR1 as GTSNPN and CDR2 as SVGIG (reference sequence). V lost 5 bases and J lost 0; bases outside the gene matches: 7. The CDR3 DNA follows: TGTGCCTGGGTGACAGGGAAAGGCTCTGGAAACACCATATATTTT. It encodes CAWVTGKGSGNTIYF.

This clone was seen only once. The V and J genes are TRBV2 and TRBJ1-4, with D possibly matching TRBD1 (5 bases). Per the germline V gene, CDR1 is SNHLY and CDR2 is FYNNEI. V was cut by 6 bases and J by 6 bases, with 14 bases left in between. CDR3 size: 14 residues. CDR3 bases: TGTGCCAGCAGCCTGGGGGGTAGGGATGAAAAACTGTTTTTT. Its translation is CASSLGGRDEKLFF. Full variable domain (remainder filled in from reference TRBV2 and TRBJ1-4): EPEVTQTPSHQVTQMGQEVILRCVPISNHLYFYWYRQILGQKVEFLVSFYNNEISEKSEIFDDQFSVERPDGSNFTLKIRSTKLEDSAMYFCASSLGGRDEKLFFGSGTQLSVL.

This clone came up once. The chain links TRBV12-3 or TRBV12-4 to TRBJ2-3; D not resolved. This CDR3 comprises 13 residues. The ends were cut back, 6 bases at V and 1 base at J, with 8 bases in the middle. CDR3 sequence: CASSLSRTDTQYF. CDR3 DNA: TGTGCCAGCAGCCTTTCCCGCACAGATACGCAGTATTTT.

V and J are TRBV13 and TRBJ1-1, with a tentative D call TRBD1 (5 bases). This CDR3 contains 15 residues. Germline V gives CDR1 PRHDT, CDR2 FYEKMQ (reference sequence). Trimming removed 1 base at V and 4 bases at J, with 13 bases between. CDR3 DNA sequence: TGTGCCAGCAGCTTAGATCTTCGGAGGGGCACTGAAGCTTTCTTT. This translates into CASSLDLRRGTEAFF.

J is TRBJ2-1 and V is TRBV9; D ambiguous. Looked up from germline, CDR1 is SGDLS and CDR2 is YYNGEE. V lost 4 bases and J lost 8, with 13 bases in between. This CDR3 region has 13 residues. This chain's CDR3 is CASSRHPSDEQFF. The CDR3 DNA reads TGTGCCAGCAGCCGCCACCCTTCGGATGAGCAGTTCTTC. Drawing the rest from reference TRBV9 and TRBJ2-1, the complete variable domain is DSGVTQTPKHLITATGQRVTLRCSPRSGDLSVYWYQQSLDQGLQFLIQYYNGEERAKGNILERFSAQQFPDLHSELNLSSLELGDSALYFCASSRHPSDEQFFGPGTRLTVL.

This chain joins TRBV20-1 and TRBJ1-2; D is perhaps TRBD1 (6 bases). V lost 3 bases and J 4 bases, leaving 12 bases between the germline ends. This CDR3 comprises 13 residues. Per the germline V gene, CDR1 is DFQATT and CDR2 is SNEGSKA (reference sequence). The CDR3 DNA is TGCAGTGCTAGTCAACCAGGGGTCTATGGCTACACCTTC. It encodes CSASQPGVYGYTF.

This clone was recorded a few times. The CDR3 region has the DNA TGTGCCTGGAGTGGGGAGGTTGGTAATCAGCCCCAGCATTTT. This encodes CAWSGEVGNQPQHF. This rearrangement joins TRBV30 to TRBJ1-5; D is undetermined. The ends were cut back, 1 base at V and 4 bases at J, with 11 bases in the middle. Germline values: CDR1 GTSNPN, CDR2 SVGIG (reference sequence). There are 14 residues in the CDR3.

The rearrangement joins TRBV30 to TRBJ1-3; TRBD1 might be the D (6 bases). Trimming removed 2 bases at V and 2 bases at J, with 13 bases between. Germline V lookup: CDR1 GTSNPN, CDR2 SVGIG (reference sequence). This CDR3 comprises 15 residues. The CDR3 DNA follows: TGTGCCTGGAGTACCCGACAGGTTACTGGAAACACCATATATTTT. Translated: CAWSTRQVTGNTIYF.

The chain carries TRBV3-1 (or the pseudogene TRBV3-2) and TRBJ2-7; a weak D match, TRBD2 (5 bases). Germline values: CDR1 LGHDT, CDR2 YNNKEL (reference sequence). Trimming took 0 bases from V and 8 from J, leaving 11 bases between them. This CDR3 is built from 13 residues. The CDR3 region has the DNA TGTGCCAGCAGCCAAGATAGGTCCGGGAAGCAGTACTTC. Translation gives CASSQDRSGKQYF.

V and J are TRBV29-1 and TRBJ1-1, with D possibly TRBD1 on 6 matching bases. The CDR3 length is 12 residues. In germline, CDR1 is SQVTM, CDR2 ANQGSEA. V dropped 0 bases and J dropped 13 bases, with 15 bases sitting between them. CDR3 nucleotide sequence: TGCAGCGTTGAAGAAGGGGGGGGAGAGGTTTTCTTT. Amino acids: CSVEEGGGEVFF.

The chain recombines TRBV18 with TRBJ1-2; 9 positions agree with TRBD1. The CDR3 is 13 residues long. Per the germline V gene, CDR1 is KGHSH and CDR2 is LQKENI. With 0 bases clipped from V and 8 bases from J, the junction kept 1 base outside the gene matches. CDR3 loop: CASSPPGQGGYTF. DNA for the CDR3: TGTGCCAGCTCACCACCAGGACAGGGGGGCTACACCTTC.

The V gene is TRBV9, the J gene TRBJ2-1; 10 bases agree with TRBD2. Per the germline V gene, CDR1 is SGDLS and CDR2 is YYNGEE. The CDR3 spans 16 residues. J gave up 4 bases and V 0 bases, and 4 bases lay outside the gene matches. The CDR3 protein is CASSVAGTSDYNEQFF. CDR3 coding DNA: TGTGCCAGCAGCGTAGCCGGGACTAGCGATTACAATGAGCAGTTCTTC.

The chain is built from TRBV6-5 and TRBJ2-5, with TRBD2 identical over 13 bases. From germline, CDR1 is MNHEY and CDR2 SVGAGI. Germline trimming cut 2 bases from V and 7 bases from J; bases unmatched to any gene: 7. CDR3 length: 16 residues. The chain's CDR3 is CASSYATSGGAGTQYF. DNA of the CDR3: TGTGCCAGCAGTTACGCTACTAGCGGGGGGGCGGGGACCCAGTACTTC.

The chain has TRBV15 and TRBJ2-7; the match to TRBD1 covers 7 bases. V trimming: 1 base; J trimming: 2 bases; junction bases outside the gene matches: 5. The CDR3 runs to 15 residues. The germline V gene has CDR1 LNHNV and CDR2 YYDKDF (reference sequence). The CDR3 reads CATSRATGATYEQYF. As DNA, the CDR3 is TGTGCCACCAGCAGAGCTACAGGGGCAACCTACGAGCAGTACTTC. Full variable domain (missing parts from reference TRBV15 and TRBJ2-7): DAMVIQNPRYQVTQFGKPVTLSCSQTLNHNVMYWYQQKSSQAPKLLFHYYDKDFNNEADTPDNFQSRRPNTSFCFLDIRSPGLGDTAMYLCATSRATGATYEQYFGPGTRLTVT.

The chain is built from TRBV25-1 and TRBJ1-6, with TRBD1 as a possible D gene (6 bases). With 5 bases removed from V and 5 bases from J, the gap between germline ends came to 10 bases. CDR3 length: 14 residues. CDR1 and CDR2 from the germline V gene are MGHDK and SYGVNS. CDR3 region: CASSLQGNNSPLHF. For the CDR3, the DNA is TGTGCCAGCAGTCTCCAGGGGAATAATTCACCCCTCCACTTT.

V is TRBV5-5 and J is TRBJ2-1; TRBD1 matches 9 bases. Trimming took 3 bases from V and 7 from J; bases not matched to a gene: 14. Germline V gene data show CDR1 as SGHKS and CDR2 as YYEKEE (reference sequence). The CDR3 spans 17 residues. CDR3 DNA: TGTGCCAGCAGCTCCCGTGGGGGACAGGGCGAAGCAAATGAGCAGTTCTTC. This encodes CASSSRGGQGEANEQFF.

The rearrangement uses TRBV5-1 and TRBJ1-6, with D possibly TRBD1 on 6 matching bases. The V end was cut by 0 bases, the J end by 10 bases, with 17 bases between. Germline V gene sequence: CDR1 SGHRS, CDR2 YFSETQ. The CDR3 loop spans 16 amino acids. The CDR3 DNA sequence: TGCGCCAGCAGCTTGGAACAGGCAGGGGATGGATCACCCCTCCACTTT. It specifies CASSLEQAGDGSPLHF. The full variable domain, rest sourced from reference TRBV5-1 and TRBJ1-6, is KAGVTQTPRYLIKTRGQQVTLSCSPISGHRSVSWYQQTPGQGLQFLFEYFSETQRNKGNFPGRFSGRQFSNSRSEMNVSTLELGDSALYLCASSLEQAGDGSPLHFGNGTRLTVT.

CDR3 amino acids: CASSQPGGQGTFSGNTIYF. DNA for the CDR3: TGTGCCAGCAGCCAACCCGGGGGGCAGGGGACCTTCTCTGGAAACACCATATATTTT. The gene calls are TRBV4-2 and TRBJ1-3, with D possibly being TRBD1 (6 bases). The CDR3 extends over 19 amino acids. The V end was cut by 2 bases, the J end by 0 bases, with 20 bases between. Germline-derived CDR1 and CDR2 are LGHNA and YNFKEQ.

There are a few counts of this clone. V and J are TRBV7-8 and TRBJ1-6; D is perhaps TRBD1 (6 bases). The CDR3 is 14 residues long. V lost 5 bases and J lost 6, with 11 bases in between. Germline V gives CDR1 SGHVS, CDR2 FQNEAQ. This CDR3 is CASSKYRVNSPLHF. In DNA, the CDR3 is TGTGCCAGCAGCAAGTACAGGGTTAATTCACCCCTCCACTTT.